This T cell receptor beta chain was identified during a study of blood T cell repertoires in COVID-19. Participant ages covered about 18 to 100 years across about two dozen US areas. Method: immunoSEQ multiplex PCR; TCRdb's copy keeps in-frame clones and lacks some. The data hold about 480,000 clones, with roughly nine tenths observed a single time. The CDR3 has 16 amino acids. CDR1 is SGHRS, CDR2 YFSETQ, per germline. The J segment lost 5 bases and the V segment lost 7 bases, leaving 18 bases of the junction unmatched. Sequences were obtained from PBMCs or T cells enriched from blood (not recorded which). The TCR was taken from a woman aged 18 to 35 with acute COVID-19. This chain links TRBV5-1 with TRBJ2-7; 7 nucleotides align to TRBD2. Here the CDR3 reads CASSPPLSGSLNEQYF. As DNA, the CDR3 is TGCGCCAGCTCCCCACCCCTTAGCGGGTCCCTGAACGAGCAGTACTTC. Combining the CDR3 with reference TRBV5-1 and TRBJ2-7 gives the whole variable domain KAGVTQTPRYLIKTRGQQVTLSCSPISGHRSVSWYQQTPGQGLQFLFEYFSETQRNKGNFPGRFSGRQFSNSRSEMNVSTLELGDSALYLCASSPPLSGSLNEQYFGPGTRLTVT.